Following are 9 T cell receptor beta chains from one sample sequenced in a study of OX40 agonist ivuxolimab in advanced cancers. The data were produced by immunoSEQ multiplex PCR, yet TCRdb's version contains in-frame clones alone and is incomplete. The sample gives tens of thousands of clones, roughly 87% of which show up once; approximately 12% is in the top ten. Sequences were derived from CD4+ or CD8+ T cells sorted from blood, sampled in a trial of the OX40 agonist ivuxolimab. The source is an adult with an advanced solid tumor such as melanoma, head and neck, liver or kidney cancer.

The rearrangement links TRBV27 to TRBJ2-7; 9 nucleotides match TRBD1. CDR3 size: 14 residues. The J segment lost 7 bases and the V segment lost 5 bases, leaving 9 bases of the junction unmatched. The germline gives CDR1 MNHEY, CDR2 SMNVEV (reference sequence). The CDR3 sequence is CASSAGTGHGEQYF. In DNA, the CDR3 is TGTGCCAGCAGTGCCGGGACAGGGCATGGGGAGCAGTACTTC.

V and J are TRBV5-6 and TRBJ2-5; D ambiguous. The CDR3 has 13 residues. Deletions cut 0 bases from V and 4 bases from J, with 7 bases between. From germline, CDR1 is SGHDT and CDR2 YYEEEE. CDR3 sequence (DNA): TGTGCCAGCAGCTTGGCTGGCGTAGAGACCCAGTACTTC. Translated, it gives CASSLAGVETQYF.

The chain is built from TRBV4-2 and TRBJ1-4, with a possible D match to TRBD1 (5 bases). This CDR3 region has 16 residues. Germline CDR1 is LGHNA and CDR2 is YNFKEQ. Trimming took off 0 bases at V and 3 bases at J, with 11 bases between the two ends. The CDR3 DNA reads TGTGCCAGCAGCCAAGAGAGCTGGGGCTCTAATGAAAAACTGTTTTTT. Encoded protein: CASSQESWGSNEKLFF.

The rearrangement uses TRBV4-1 and TRBJ1-6; 8 bases are shared with TRBD1. This CDR3 spans 16 amino acids. V was pared by 0 bases and J by 4 bases, with 2 bases of the junction left unmatched. The germline V gene encodes CDR1 MGHRA and CDR2 YSYEKL. The CDR3 sequence is CASSQERTGYNSPLHF. The CDR3 DNA is TGCGCCAGCAGCCAAGAACGGACAGGGTATAATTCACCCCTCCACTTT.

The chain has TRBV9 and TRBJ2-2; D remains ambiguous. This CDR3 has 14 amino acids. The V gene lost 0 bases and the J gene lost 5 bases, with 8 bases spanning the gap. Germline V gene lookup returns CDR1 SGDLS and CDR2 YYNGEE. CDR3 in amino acids: CASSVVAGTGELFF. CDR3 in DNA: TGTGCCAGCAGCGTAGTCGCAGGAACCGGGGAGCTGTTTTTT.

This sequence joins TRBV4-1 and TRBJ2-7; D is unresolved. The CDR3 loop spans 14 amino acids. The V and J ends lost 0 bases and 5 bases respectively, with 11 bases between them. CDR1 is MGHRA and CDR2 is YSYEKL in the germline V gene. CDR3 nucleotide sequence: TGCGCCAGCAGCCAAGAGTCAGGTGGGCACGAGCAGTACTTC. Translating gives CASSQESGGHEQYF.

The V and J genes are TRBV27 and TRBJ2-7; TRBD1 matches 8 bases. Trimming cost V 1 base and J 3 bases; bases outside gene matches: 5. The CDR3 totals 15 residues. CDR1 is MNHEY and CDR2 is SMNVEV in the germline V gene (reference sequence). The CDR3 sequence is CASSLFAGGNYEQYF. DNA for the CDR3: TGTGCCAGCAGTTTATTTGCAGGGGGCAACTACGAGCAGTACTTC.

The V gene is TRBV19, the J gene TRBJ1-5; TRBD1 is a possible D gene (5 bases). CDR1 LNHDA and CDR2 SQIVND come from the germline V gene (reference sequence). The CDR3 consists of 15 residues. V lost 7 bases, J lost 1 base, and 14 bases lay in between. The CDR3 sequence is CASTLMGGSNQPQHF. The CDR3 region has the DNA TGTGCCAGTACCCTGATGGGGGGGAGCAATCAGCCCCAGCATTTT. Full variable domain (outside the CDR3, taken from reference TRBV19 and TRBJ1-5): DGGITQSPKYLFRKEGQNVTLSCEQNLNHDAMYWYRQDPGQGLRLIYYSQIVNDFQKGDIAEGYSVSREKKESFPLTVTSAQKNPTAFYLCASTLMGGSNQPQHFGDGTRLSIL.

The chain recombines TRBV27 with TRBJ1-1, with TRBD1 as a possible D gene (5 bases). This CDR3 comprises 15 residues. V gave up 4 bases and J gave up 0 bases, with 12 bases separating them. Germline CDR1 is MNHEY and CDR2 is SMNVEV (reference sequence). Here the CDR3 DNA reads TGTGCCAGCAGTTACGCCCAGGGTTTGAACACTGAAGCTTTCTTT. It encodes CASSYAQGLNTEAFF.